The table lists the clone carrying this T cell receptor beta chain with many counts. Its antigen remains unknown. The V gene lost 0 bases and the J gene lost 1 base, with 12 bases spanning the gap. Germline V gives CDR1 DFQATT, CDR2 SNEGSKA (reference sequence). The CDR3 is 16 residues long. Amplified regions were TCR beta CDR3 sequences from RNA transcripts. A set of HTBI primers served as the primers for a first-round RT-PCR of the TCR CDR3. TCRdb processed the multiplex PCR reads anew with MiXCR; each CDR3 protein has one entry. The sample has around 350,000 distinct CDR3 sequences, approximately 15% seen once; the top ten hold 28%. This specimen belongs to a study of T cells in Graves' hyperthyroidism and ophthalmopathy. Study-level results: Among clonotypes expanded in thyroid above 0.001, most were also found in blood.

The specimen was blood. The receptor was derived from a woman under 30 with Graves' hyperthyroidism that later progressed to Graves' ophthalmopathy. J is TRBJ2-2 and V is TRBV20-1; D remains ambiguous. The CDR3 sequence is CSAREPRAENTGELFF. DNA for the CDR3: TGCAGTGCTAGAGAACCCCGGGCGGAGAACACCGGGGAGCTGTTTTTT.